The next 8 T cell receptor beta chains were all read from a single sample in a study of blood T cell repertoires in COVID-19. The assay was immunoSEQ multiplex PCR, and TCRdb's table has in-frame clones only and misses some. The data show 110,000 to 150,000 clones, around nine tenths seen once. Sequencing input: peripheral blood. These receptors were taken from a man in his sixties with active or convalescent COVID-19.

The V gene is TRBV24-1, the J gene TRBJ1-4; D perhaps matches TRBD1 (6 bases). Germline V gene data show CDR1 as KGHDR and CDR2 as SFDVKD. The ends were cut back, 3 bases at V and 5 bases at J, with 15 bases in the middle. There are 16 residues in the CDR3. The CDR3 DNA follows: TGTGCCACCAGTGATGCCGACAGGACGGGAAATGAAAAACTGTTTTTT. This encodes CATSDADRTGNEKLFF.

This sequence joins TRBV10-3 and TRBJ2-1, with D possibly matching TRBD1 (5 bases). Per germline, CDR1 ENHRY and CDR2 SYGVKD. The CDR3 consists of 14 residues. Trimming left V 2 bases short and J 7 bases short, with 12 bases between. CDR3: CAISERGGLNEQFF. The CDR3 DNA sequence: TGTGCCATCAGTGAGAGGGGTGGGTTAAATGAGCAGTTCTTC.

The chain joins TRBV24-1 to TRBJ2-3, with a weak D call TRBD2 (6 bases). The CDR3 runs 13 residues. Germline lookup yields CDR1 KGHDR and CDR2 SFDVKD. The germline V and J ends were trimmed by 10 bases and 0 bases, with 10 bases remaining between them. CDR3 coding DNA: TGTGCCACACGCGGGGTTAGCACAGATACGCAGTATTTT. The encoded protein is CATRGVSTDTQYF.

This clone was seen a few times. The rearrangement links TRBV18 to TRBJ2-2, with TRBD1 identical over 7 bases. Germline CDR1 is KGHSH and CDR2 is LQKENI. There are 18 residues in the CDR3. V dropped 4 bases and J dropped 5; count of bases not matched to a gene: 16. CDR3 nucleotide sequence: TGTGCCAGCTCACAACTGACCTCCGACAGGGTTGGAACCGGGGAGCTGTTTTTT. Amino acid sequence: CASSQLTSDRVGTGELFF. Complete variable domain (other parts from reference TRBV18 and TRBJ2-2): NAGVMQNPRHLVRRRGQEARLRCSPMKGHSHVYWYRQLPEEGLKFMVYLQKENIIDESGMPKERFSAEFPKEGPSILRIQQVVRGDSAAYFCASSQLTSDRVGTGELFFGEGSRLTVL.

The rearrangement uses TRBV27 and TRBJ1-4; D is unclear. Trimming took off 3 bases at V and 3 bases at J, with 8 bases between the two ends. This CDR3 has 14 amino acids. Germline CDR1 MNHEY, CDR2 SMNVEV (reference sequence). The CDR3 here is CASSFEPSNEKLFF. CDR3 in DNA: TGTGCCAGCAGTTTCGAGCCTTCTAATGAAAAACTGTTTTTT. Full variable domain (remainder filled in from reference TRBV27 and TRBJ1-4): EAQVTQNPRYLITVTGKKLTVTCSQNMNHEYMSWYRQDPGLGLRQIYYSMNVEVTDKGDVPEGYKVSRKEKRNFPLILESPSPNQTSLYFCASSFEPSNEKLFFGSGTQLSVL.

The V gene is TRBV11-2, the J gene TRBJ1-1, with D tentatively TRBD1 (5 bases). V was pared by 5 bases and J by 1 base, with 11 bases between. This CDR3 contains 14 residues. The V gene's germline CDR1 is SGHAT and CDR2 FQNNGV. CDR3 in DNA: TGTGCCAGCAGCATTCGCAGGGAGAACACTGAAGCTTTCTTT. It specifies CASSIRRENTEAFF.

This clone was observed a handful of times. The chain has TRBV19 and TRBJ1-1; the D is unclear. CDR1 is LNHDA and CDR2 is SQIVND in the germline V gene (reference sequence). CDR3 length equals 15 residues. The germline V and J ends were trimmed by 6 bases and 1 base, with 15 bases remaining between them. CDR3 bases: TGTGCCAGTAGGAGCGACAAGCGGGAGAACACTGAAGCTTTCTTT. This codes for CASRSDKRENTEAFF.

The chain couples TRBV4-2 to TRBJ2-4; possibly TRBD2 for D (5 bases). CDR1 is LGHNA, CDR2 YNFKEQ, per germline. The V gene lost 0 bases and the J gene lost 2 bases, with 8 bases spanning the gap. This CDR3 is 15 amino acids long. The DNA of the CDR3 is TGTGCCAGCAGCCAAGAGCCCGGGACCAAAAACATTCAGTACTTC. Residues: CASSQEPGTKNIQYF.